One sample yielded the 18 T cell receptor beta chains listed below, sequenced in a study of T cells after yellow fever vaccination. In TCRdb, the 5' RACE reads were re-called with MiXCR into one record per CDR3 protein. The repertoire consists of about 580,000 distinct CDR3 sequences, with approximately 16% occurring once and the leading ten covering about 18%. The specimen comprised PBMCs, sampled 5 to 6 days after the first yellow fever vaccination. The receptor source for this set is a man aged 18 to 30 who received the YFV17D yellow fever vaccine.

This clonotype was observed a few times. The chain has TRBV10-3 and TRBJ2-2, with D possibly TRBD1 on 5 matching bases. The germline V gene encodes CDR1 ENHRY and CDR2 SYGVKD. Trimming cost V 6 bases and J 0 bases, with 8 bases left between them. The CDR3 spans 14 residues. CDR3 amino acids: CAIRTGSNTGELFF. The CDR3 region has the DNA TGTGCCATCAGAACAGGATCGAACACCGGGGAGCTGTTTTTT.

V usage is TRBV3-1 and J usage is TRBJ2-1; no definite D call. V dropped 0 bases and J dropped 4 bases, with 13 bases sitting between them. This CDR3 spans 16 amino acids. Germline-derived CDR1 and CDR2 are LGHDT and YNNKEL (reference sequence). The chain's CDR3 is CASSQDFRRWYNEQFF. CDR3 DNA sequence: TGTGCCAGCAGCCAAGATTTCCGACGGTGGTACAATGAGCAGTTCTTC.

The rearrangement links TRBV12-3 or TRBV12-4 to TRBJ1-2; D possibly corresponds to TRBD1 (6 bases). V lost 10 bases and J lost 8, with 23 bases in between. This CDR3 spans 14 amino acids. The CDR3 reads CATSVGGGVIGYTF. CDR3 DNA: TGTGCCACCTCGGTGGGAGGGGGTGTGATCGGCTACACCTTC.

The genes are TRBV2 and TRBJ2-3; no firm D call. Per the germline V gene, CDR1 is SNHLY and CDR2 is FYNNEI. The V end was cut by 5 bases, the J end by 0 bases, with 9 bases between. The CDR3 extends over 14 amino acids. Here the CDR3 reads CASSRVLSTDTQYF. DNA for the CDR3: TGTGCCAGCAGTCGAGTCCTGAGCACAGATACGCAGTATTTT.

The chain combines TRBV29-1 with TRBJ1-1, with unresolved D. The germline V gene has CDR1 SQVTM and CDR2 ANQGSEA. CDR3 length: 12 amino acids. V gave up 4 bases and J gave up 3 bases, with 9 bases separating them. CDR3 coding DNA: TGCAGCGTTGCAGGATTCGACACTGAAGCTTTCTTT. Amino acid sequence: CSVAGFDTEAFF.

V usage is TRBV3-1 and J usage is TRBJ1-5; no clear D gene. The CDR3 has 15 amino acids. V was trimmed by 1 base and J by 9 bases, leaving 16 bases between them. Looked up from germline, CDR1 is LGHDT and CDR2 is YNNKEL (reference sequence). The DNA of the CDR3 is TGTGCCAGCAGCCAAGGGCCCGGACCTCTCCCGCCCCAGCATTTT. Protein sequence: CASSQGPGPLPPQHF.

The chain joins TRBV20-1 to TRBJ2-1; 9 nucleotides agree with TRBD2. CDR1 and CDR2 (germline): DFQATT, SNEGSKA (reference sequence). Trimming cost V 3 bases and J 4 bases; bases outside gene matches: 7. The CDR3 is 15 residues long. CDR3 sequence: CSARAPRGGYNEQFF. Here the CDR3 DNA reads TGCAGTGCTAGGGCCCCGCGGGGGGGATACAATGAGCAGTTCTTC.

The chain uses TRBV18 and TRBJ2-1; D gene unclear. Germline values: CDR1 KGHSH, CDR2 LQKENI. The V and J ends lost 3 bases and 8 bases respectively, with 17 bases between them. This CDR3 has 15 residues. The CDR3 sequence is CASSPGPVKFHEQFF. For the CDR3, the DNA is TGTGCCAGCTCACCGGGCCCCGTGAAGTTCCATGAGCAGTTCTTC. The complete variable domain, with remaining parts taken from reference TRBV18 and TRBJ2-1, reads NAGVMQNPRHLVRRRGQEARLRCSPMKGHSHVYWYRQLPEEGLKFMVYLQKENIIDESGMPKERFSAEFPKEGPSILRIQQVVRGDSAAYFCASSPGPVKFHEQFFGPGTRLTVL.

The genes are TRBV11-2 and TRBJ1-1; perhaps TRBD1 as D (6 bases). V lost 6 bases and J 3 bases, leaving 11 bases between the germline ends. This CDR3 region has 13 residues. Germline CDR1 and CDR2: SGHAT and FQNNGV. The DNA of the CDR3 is TGTGCCAGCAGTTCACAGGGCTACACTGAAGCTTTCTTT. Its translation: CASSSQGYTEAFF.

The sample holds a few counts of this clonotype. The chain recombines TRBV28 with TRBJ2-7, with D possibly matching TRBD1 (6 bases). V was cut by 4 bases and J by 2 bases, with 18 bases left in between. Looked up from germline, CDR1 is MDHEN and CDR2 is SYDVKM. This CDR3 region has 16 residues. The CDR3 nucleotides are TGTGCCAGCAGTTCCACCCGACAGGAAAGGGCCTACGAGCAGTACTTC. Translation gives CASSSTRQERAYEQYF.

This clonotype was seen a handful of times. The chain uses TRBV7-2 and TRBJ2-5; unclear D gene. The V end lost 5 bases, the J end lost 4 bases, and 8 bases lay between the germline ends. From germline, CDR1 is SGHTA and CDR2 FQGNSA. The CDR3 covers 12 residues. CDR3: CASSGHRETQYF. The CDR3 DNA is TGTGCCAGCAGCGGCCATCGAGAGACCCAGTACTTC.

This clonotype was seen a handful of times. The rearrangement uses TRBV18 and TRBJ1-2; D unresolved. The V gene's germline CDR1 is KGHSH and CDR2 LQKENI. Trimming left V 3 bases short and J 6 bases short, with 11 bases between. This CDR3 contains 13 residues. CDR3 nucleotides: TGTGCCAGCTCACCCCGGACGTCGGATGGCTACACCTTC. It yields the protein CASSPRTSDGYTF.

V usage is TRBV5-1 and J usage is TRBJ2-3, with D possibly being TRBD2 (6 bases). The V gene lost 0 bases and the J gene lost 1 base, with 12 bases spanning the gap. This CDR3 contains 16 residues. Looked up from germline, CDR1 is SGHRS and CDR2 is YFSETQ. CDR3 sequence (DNA): TGCGCCAGCAGCTTGGCCGGGGGATTGGGCACAGATACGCAGTATTTT. Translated: CASSLAGGLGTDTQYF.

This clonotype was recorded at least ten times. The chain employs TRBV12-3 or TRBV12-4 and TRBJ1-4; 10 bases line up with TRBD1. The junction had 5 bases not matched to a gene; V was cut back by 5 bases and J by 5 bases. The CDR3 runs to 15 residues. The CDR3 sequence is CASSKRTGGNEKLFF. As DNA, the CDR3 is TGTGCCAGCAGTAAACGGACAGGGGGAAATGAAAAACTGTTTTTT.

The chain links TRBV20-1 to TRBJ2-6; D unresolved. This CDR3 has 14 residues. Germline V gene lookup returns CDR1 DFQATT and CDR2 SNEGSKA (reference sequence). Trimming removed 6 bases from V and 2 bases from J, with 11 bases in between. The CDR3 DNA reads TGCAGTGCCAATCAGTATCCTGGGGCCAACGTCCTGACTTTC. It encodes CSANQYPGANVLTF.

The V and J genes are TRBV20-1 and TRBJ2-6; 10 nucleotides line up with TRBD1. V shed 3 bases and J 2 bases; nucleotides not matched to a gene: 4. The length of the CDR3 is 16 residues. Germline V gene data show CDR1 as DFQATT and CDR2 as SNEGSKA (reference sequence). DNA of the CDR3: TGCAGTGCTAGTGGGACAGGGGCCCCTGGGGCCAACGTCCTGACTTTC. Translation gives CSASGTGAPGANVLTF.

This chain uses TRBV4-1 with TRBJ2-1; 8 bases are shared with TRBD2. Germline V lookup: CDR1 MGHRA, CDR2 YSYEKL. With V trimmed by 4 bases and J by 5 bases, 10 bases remained unmatched. The CDR3 covers 16 residues. DNA for the CDR3: TGCGCCAGCAGCCCGCCAGGGGCGGGGGGCCACAATGAGCAGTTCTTC. Its protein is CASSPPGAGGHNEQFF.

This clonotype was observed a handful of times. The V gene is TRBV7-2, the J gene TRBJ2-3; 8 bases line up with TRBD2. CDR3 size: 13 residues. Germline CDR1 SGHTA, CDR2 FQGNSA. After removal of 7 bases from V and 7 bases from J, the junction contained 7 bases not matched to a gene. The CDR3 DNA reads as TGTGCCAGCAACCGGGGGGGCGAGTATACGCAGTATTTT. This gives the protein CASNRGGEYTQYF.